This T cell receptor (beta chain) stems from a study of blood T cell repertoires in COVID-19. Study overall: Material from acute and convalescent COVID-19 was sourced from the United States, Italy and Spain. Sample material is recorded as cDNA or gDNA derived from T cells, B-cell-depleted T cells, or PBMCs.

Authors' processing steps: Estimated nucleated cell counts came from reference gene primer amplification. Produced via immunoSEQ multiplex PCR; TCRdb's table is partial and in-frame only. The V and J calls and clone size were taken over from that table, and D and trimming were inferred from the DNA. The sample contains about 250,000 clones, more than 80% of which appear only once. The V end was cut by 5 bases, the J end by 3 bases, with 17 bases between. This CDR3 contains 15 residues. Germline loops: CDR1 SGHTA, CDR2 FQGNSA. Sequencing was carried out using peripheral blood. The TCR originated in a human donor in a cohort sampled during active COVID-19. The chain links TRBV7-2 to TRBJ2-7, with D maybe TRBD1 (6 bases). CDR3 protein: CASSPGGRLNYEQYF. As DNA, the CDR3 is TGTGCCAGCAGCCCTGGGGGCAGGTTGAACTACGAGCAGTACTTC.